This record covers a single T cell receptor (beta chain). CDR1 is LGHNT, CDR2 FRNRAP, per germline. Trimming took off 1 base at V and 0 bases at J, with 22 bases between the two ends. The CDR3 spans 21 residues. This sample stems from a study of blood T cell repertoires in COVID-19. Assay used: immunoSEQ multiplex PCR; TCRdb lists only in-frame clones, some missing. The sample consists of 300,000 or so clones, 75% to 90% of them appearing once. The sequencing input was peripheral blood. This chain links TRBV12-5 with TRBJ2-6, with no clear D. The TCR sequence derives from a woman aged 40 to 50 who had recovered from COVID-19. The CDR3 DNA reads TGTGCTAGTGGTTTGGCGCTACGAGGAGTCCGGCCCCTCTCTGGGGCCAACGTCCTGACTTTC. Its protein is CASGLALRGVRPLSGANVLTF.